This section outlines one T cell receptor (beta chain) sequence together with its context. The antigen it recognizes is unknown. Base qualities are not provided; no much larger clone lies one nucleotide away. The data were obtained in a study of a mutant IDH1 vaccine in newly diagnosed glioma (dated by TCRdb to the early 2020s). About the study as a whole: Of the approximately 35 treated patients, approximately 62% were male and approximately 38% were female, and the mean age was around 40 years. Six visits were used for peripheral blood collection: V03 (baseline), V05, V07, V10, V12 and V13. Longitudinal TCRB deep sequencing was done for some 26 treated patients, wherever samples were available for exploratory analyses. Before enrollment, patients had received standard therapy of radiotherapy alone, temozolomide alone, or radiochemotherapy with temozolomide; most received the combination.

Overall study outcomes, separate from this receptor: The authors noted that analyses of patient blood samples could not be reproduced because of sample limitations. Vaccine-induced immune responses across multiple MHC alleles were detected in 80% to 95% of patients. Pseudoprogression seemed to be unrelated to changes in the top peripheral T cell clonotypes found by TCRB sequencing. Selection of PBMC samples for TCRB deep sequencing was based on availability.

Including cysteine and phenylalanine, the CDR3 has 13 amino acids. Only the CDR3 DNA stays, 39 bases, in frame from base 1. V was cut back by 0 bases and J by 4 bases, leaving a gap of 9 bases between them. Sequences GTSNPN (CDR1) and SVGIG (CDR2) are obtained from the germline V gene (reference sequence). Receptor libraries were prepared by the immunoSEQ multiplex PCR assay. Rearranged TCR beta chain sequences were amplified with the hsTCRB Kit following the manufacturer's protocol. TCRB libraries were sequenced on an Illumina MiSeq. The authors processed their data as follows. The kit vendor's proprietary platform handled demultiplexing, trimming and gene mapping. In its TCRdb copy, this immuneACCESS table keeps in-frame sequences only and misses some clones. Where compared with another copy, unresolved V genes explain less than half of these, and the others have no known cause. From that table come the V and J calls and clone size; the DNA was used to work out D and trimming. Present in this sample are some 87,000 clones, around three quarters of which were seen just once. Together, the top ten hold 7.5% of the sample.

The meaning of the sample's time point label: baseline, week 1 (first vaccination visit). What the treatment or condition label conveys for this sample: pre-vaccination baseline after standard-of-care therapy. All donors had newly diagnosed IDH1-mutant astrocytomas of WHO grade 3 or 4 that showed loss of nuclear ATRX. The samples were drawn from NOA16, a multicentre, single-arm, open-label phase I trial in Germany that tested a mutant IDH1 peptide vaccine in humans for the first time. Visit V03 blood draws served as the baseline sample for immunogenicity testing. Genomic DNA for TCRB sequencing was extracted from EDTA blood using the DNeasy Blood and Tissue Kit.

Sequencing was performed on PBMCs, taken from a glioma patient treated with radiotherapy, temozolomide or both. This receptor was obtained from a man aged 40-50 years with glioma. Recombination joined TRBV30 with TRBJ1-1, with TRBD1 as a weak D call on 5 bases. The CDR3 protein: CAWSVLGLTEAFF. The nucleotide sequence is TGTGCCTGGAGTGTACTGGGACTCACTGAAGCTTTCTTT.